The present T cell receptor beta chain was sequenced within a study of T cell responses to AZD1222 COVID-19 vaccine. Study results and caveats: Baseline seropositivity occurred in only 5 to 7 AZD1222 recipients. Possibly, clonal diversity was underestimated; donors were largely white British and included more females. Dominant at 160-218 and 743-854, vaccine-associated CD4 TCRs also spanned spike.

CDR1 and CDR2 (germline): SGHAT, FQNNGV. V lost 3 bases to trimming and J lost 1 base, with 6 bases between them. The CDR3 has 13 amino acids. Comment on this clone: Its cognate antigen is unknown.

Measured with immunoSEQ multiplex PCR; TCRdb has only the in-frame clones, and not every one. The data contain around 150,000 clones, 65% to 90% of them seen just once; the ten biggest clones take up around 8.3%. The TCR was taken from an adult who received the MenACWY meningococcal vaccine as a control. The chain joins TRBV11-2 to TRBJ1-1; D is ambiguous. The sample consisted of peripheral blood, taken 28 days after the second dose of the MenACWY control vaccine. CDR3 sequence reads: CASSLSWNTEAFF. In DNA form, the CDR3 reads TGTGCCAGCAGCTTGAGTTGGAACACTGAAGCTTTCTTT.